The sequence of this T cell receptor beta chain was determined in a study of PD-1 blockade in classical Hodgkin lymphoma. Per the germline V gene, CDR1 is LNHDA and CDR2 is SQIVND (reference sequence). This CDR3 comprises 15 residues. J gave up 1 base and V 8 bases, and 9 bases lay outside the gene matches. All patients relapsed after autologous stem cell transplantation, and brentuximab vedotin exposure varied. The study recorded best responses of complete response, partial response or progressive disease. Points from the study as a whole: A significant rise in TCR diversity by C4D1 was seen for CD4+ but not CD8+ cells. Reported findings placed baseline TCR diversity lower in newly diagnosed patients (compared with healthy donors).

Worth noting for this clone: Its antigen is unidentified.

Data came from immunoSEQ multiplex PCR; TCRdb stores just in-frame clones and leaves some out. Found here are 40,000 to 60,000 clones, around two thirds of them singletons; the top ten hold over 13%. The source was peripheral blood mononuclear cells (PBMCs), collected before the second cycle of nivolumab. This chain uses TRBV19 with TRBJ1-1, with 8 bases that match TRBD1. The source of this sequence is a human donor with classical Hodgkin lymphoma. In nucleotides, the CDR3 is TGTGCCAGTTATGGACAGGGCTATACGAACACTGAAGCTTTCTTT. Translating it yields CASYGQGYTNTEAFF.